The next 9 T cell receptor beta chains were all read from a single sample in a study of identical twins. From the 5' RACE reads, TCRdb called clonotypes with MiXCR, one entry per CDR3 protein. The data contain about 810,000 distinct CDR3 sequences, 9% to 15% of them singletons. The sample also formed part of further work on yellow fever vaccine responses in identical twins.

Sequenced sample: PBMCs. These receptors were obtained from a woman aged 18 to 35 in good health.

This clonotype was seen repeatedly, ten times or more. The chain couples TRBV10-3 to TRBJ1-4; 7 bases are shared with TRBD1. The V gene's germline CDR1 is ENHRY and CDR2 SYGVKD. Trimming took 10 bases from V and 5 from J; bases not matched to a gene: 10. The CDR3 is 14 amino acids. CDR3 nucleotide sequence: TGTGCCACCAAAGCGGCGACAGGGAATGAAAAACTGTTTTTT. It specifies CATKAATGNEKLFF.

V is TRBV15 and J is TRBJ2-2, with a possible D match to TRBD1 (5 bases). V dropped 2 bases and J dropped 6 bases, with 16 bases sitting between them. The CDR3 extends over 16 amino acids. Germline CDR1 is LNHNV and CDR2 is YYDKDF (reference sequence). For the CDR3, the DNA is TGTGCCACCAGCAGACCCGGCCAGGGTTTTTCCGGGGAGCTGTTTTTT. Its translation is CATSRPGQGFSGELFF.

This CDR3 reads CASSGGVGNQAQYF. The CDR3 DNA follows: TGTGCCAGCAGCGGAGGGGTTGGCAACCAGGCGCAGTATTTT. The chain has TRBV7-9 and TRBJ2-3, with a tentative D call TRBD2 (6 bases). Trimming took 5 bases from V and 10 from J, leaving 19 bases between them. From germline, CDR1 is SEHNR and CDR2 FQNEAQ (reference sequence). The CDR3 totals 14 residues.

J is TRBJ2-7 and V is TRBV9; TRBD1 matches at 7 bases. Germline CDR1 SGDLS, CDR2 YYNGEE. Unmatched junction bases numbered 9, after V lost 2 bases and J lost 4 bases. The CDR3 extends over 15 amino acids. The CDR3 loop reads CASSVQGQPGYEQYF. The CDR3 DNA reads TGTGCCAGCAGCGTCCAGGGACAGCCCGGGTACGAGCAGTACTTC.

This clonotype was found a few times. The chain combines TRBV28 with TRBJ2-3, with a possible D match to TRBD2 (6 bases). There are 19 residues in the CDR3. Per germline, CDR1 MDHEN and CDR2 SYDVKM. The V end lost 7 bases, the J end lost 3 bases, and 29 bases lay between the germline ends. CDR3 bases: TGTGCCAGCACCTCCTGGACGGTCCTCCAGACCCGGGAGACAGATACGCAGTATTTT. Amino acids: CASTSWTVLQTRETDTQYF.

This clonotype was found a few times. The chain is built from TRBV5-1 and TRBJ2-1; either TRBD1 or TRBD2 may fit D (5 bases each). CDR3 size: 16 residues. Deletions cut 0 bases from V and 2 bases from J, with 12 bases between. Germline lookup yields CDR1 SGHRS and CDR2 YFSETQ. The CDR3 sequence is CASSLVSGQTYNEQFF. The CDR3 DNA follows: TGCGCCAGCAGCTTGGTGAGCGGACAAACCTACAATGAGCAGTTCTTC.

This clonotype has ten or more counts. The V gene is TRBV24-1, the J gene TRBJ2-2; D is ambiguous. The CDR3 sequence is 16 residues long. Looked up from germline, CDR1 is KGHDR and CDR2 is SFDVKD. The V end was cut by 0 bases, the J end by 4 bases, with 11 bases between. The chain's CDR3 is CATSDLPMGSTGELFF. CDR3 DNA: TGTGCCACCAGTGATTTGCCGATGGGATCCACCGGGGAGCTGTTTTTT.

The chain links TRBV13 to TRBJ1-2; 7 bases line up with TRBD1. The CDR3 has 14 residues. From germline, CDR1 is PRHDT and CDR2 FYEKMQ (reference sequence). Germline trimming cut 6 bases from V and 5 bases from J; bases unmatched to any gene: 9. The CDR3 sequence is CASSSTGTPYGYTF. The CDR3 region has the DNA TGTGCCAGCAGTTCGACAGGGACCCCGTATGGCTACACCTTC.

The rearrangement joins TRBV14 to TRBJ2-3; D is perhaps TRBD2 (5 bases). The germline V and J ends were trimmed by 1 base and 2 bases, with 7 bases remaining between them. This CDR3 is built from 14 residues. Per germline, CDR1 SGHDN and CDR2 FVKESK. DNA of the CDR3: TGTGCCAGCAGCCAAGCGGGATTCACAGATACGCAGTATTTT. This encodes CASSQAGFTDTQYF.